A single sample is the source of the 13 T cell receptor beta chains below, sequenced in a study of blood T cell repertoires in COVID-19. Profiling relied on immunoSEQ multiplex PCR, and the TCRdb table lists in-frame clones only, not all of them. The sample shows around 250,000 clones, 80% to 85% of them seen only once. Material for sequencing was PBMCs or T cells enriched from blood (not recorded which). The receptors here all came from a man in his forties who had been exposed to COVID-19.

This sequence joins TRBV11-2 and TRBJ2-6, with a weak D call TRBD1 (5 bases). CDR1 is SGHAT, CDR2 FQNNGV, per germline. The CDR3 consists of 16 residues. With 7 bases removed from V and 7 bases from J, the gap between germline ends came to 20 bases. In DNA, the CDR3 is TGTGCCAGCATTCAACATAAGGGGCGTTTTGCCAACGTCCTGACTTTC. Residues: CASIQHKGRFANVLTF.

Only one count was recorded for this clone. The chain has TRBV3-1 (or the pseudogene TRBV3-2) and TRBJ2-3, with 12 bases fitting TRBD2. The CDR3 has 16 residues. The V and J ends lost 0 bases and 5 bases, in that order; junction bases with no gene match: 3. Germline CDR1 LGHDT, CDR2 YNNKEL (reference sequence). The DNA for the CDR3 is TGTGCCAGCAGCCAAGATCCACTAGCGGGAGGAGATACGCAGTATTTT. The encoded protein is CASSQDPLAGGDTQYF.

This chain links TRBV5-1 with TRBJ2-3; 7 bases match TRBD2. Germline V gene lookup returns CDR1 SGHRS and CDR2 YFSETQ. Trimming took 6 bases from V and 0 from J; bases not matched to a gene: 19. This CDR3 has 19 residues. CDR3 amino acids: CASTEGRGLLAKSTDTQYF. For the CDR3, the DNA is TGCGCCAGCACGGAAGGACGGGGACTACTAGCGAAGAGCACAGATACGCAGTATTTT.

The J gene is TRBJ2-5, the V gene TRBV5-1; 10 bases align to TRBD2. The CDR3 has 15 amino acids. V lost 2 bases, J lost 7 bases, and 8 bases stayed unmatched. Germline CDR1 is SGHRS and CDR2 is YFSETQ. The CDR3 sequence: CASSFEAGGPGTQYF. Written as DNA, the CDR3 is TGCGCCAGCAGCTTCGAAGCGGGAGGGCCCGGGACCCAGTACTTC.

The chain couples TRBV14 to TRBJ2-4; D not resolved. This CDR3 has 11 residues. Looked up from germline, CDR1 is SGHDN and CDR2 is FVKESK. V lost 0 bases and J 14 bases, leaving 8 bases between the germline ends. CDR3 sequence reads: CASSQDGNKYF. Here the CDR3 DNA reads TGTGCCAGCAGCCAAGATGGCAACAAGTACTTC. Together with reference TRBV14 and TRBJ2-4, the CDR3 gives the full variable domain: EAGVTQFPSHSVIEKGQTVTLRCDPISGHDNLYWYRRVMGKEIKFLLHFVKESKQDESGMPNNRFLAERTGGTYSTLKVQPAELEDSGVYFCASSQDGNKYFGAGTRLSVL.

V and J are TRBV7-9 and TRBJ1-4; TRBD1 matches 9 bases. Germline loops: CDR1 SEHNR, CDR2 FQNEAQ (reference sequence). The CDR3 is 16 residues long. V lost 5 bases to trimming and J lost 11 bases; unmatched junction nucleotides: 15. This chain's CDR3 is CASSTTGGAGSYKLFF. CDR3 DNA sequence: TGTGCCAGCAGCACAACAGGGGGCGCAGGGAGTTACAAACTGTTTTTT. Drawing the rest from reference TRBV7-9 and TRBJ1-4, the complete variable domain is DTGVSQNPRHKITKRGQNVTFRCDPISEHNRLYWYRQTLGQGPEFLTYFQNEAQLEKSRLLSDRFSAERPKGSFSTLEIQRTEQGDSAMYLCASSTTGGAGSYKLFFGSGTQLSVL.

V gene TRBV30 combines with J gene TRBJ1-2; 8 nucleotides match TRBD1. V shed 0 bases, J shed 1 base, and the junction held 13 bases outside the gene matches. The CDR3 length is 18 residues. Germline V gene sequence: CDR1 GTSNPN, CDR2 SVGIG (reference sequence). CDR3 sequence: CAWSVGVDRATLNYGYTF. The CDR3 DNA sequence: TGTGCCTGGAGTGTAGGGGTGGACAGGGCGACTCTTAACTATGGCTACACCTTC.

This clone has a single count. The rearrangement uses TRBV6-1 and TRBJ1-1; a weak D match, TRBD1 (6 bases). With 3 bases removed from V and 2 bases from J, the gap between germline ends came to 19 bases. This CDR3 is 17 amino acids long. CDR1 and CDR2 (germline): MNHNS, SASEGT. CDR3 DNA: TGTGCCAGCAGTGAGGGATATTCGCACAGGGTCAACACTGAAGCTTTCTTT. It is translated as CASSEGYSHRVNTEAFF.

The genes are TRBV7-6 and TRBJ2-1; no clear D gene. CDR3 length equals 13 residues. Deletions cut 4 bases from V and 10 bases from J, with 14 bases between. Germline lookup yields CDR1 SGHVS and CDR2 FNYEAQ. As DNA, the CDR3 is TGTGCCAGCAGCTCCAGACTCGCGTGGGAGCAGTTCTTC. Translating it yields CASSSRLAWEQFF. The full variable domain, completed using reference TRBV7-6 and TRBJ2-1, is GAGVSQSPRYKVTKRGQDVALRCDPISGHVSLYWYRQALGQGPEFLTYFNYEAQQDKSGLPNDRFSAERPEGSISTLTIQRTEQRDSAMYRCASSSRLAWEQFFGPGTRLTVL.

This clone has only a few counts. The chain couples TRBV5-1 to TRBJ2-1, with unresolved D. This CDR3 comprises 15 residues. Trimming shortened V by 0 bases and J by 8 bases, and 15 bases separated the two germline ends. Germline CDR1 reads SGHRS; CDR2 reads YFSETQ. The DNA of the CDR3 is TGCGCCAGCAGCTTGGAGCTAAGAGGTTGGGATGAGCAGTTCTTC. This sequence encodes CASSLELRGWDEQFF.

The V and J genes are TRBV27 and TRBJ1-1; possible D gene TRBD1, 5 bases. This CDR3 spans 17 amino acids. Trimming left V 4 bases short and J 0 bases short, with 18 bases between. Germline values: CDR1 MNHEY, CDR2 SMNVEV (reference sequence). For the CDR3, the DNA is TGTGCCAGCAGTTCAGGCCGGACAACAGCCCTGAACACTGAAGCTTTCTTT. Its protein is CASSSGRTTALNTEAFF.

V and J are TRBV6-1 and TRBJ2-3; TRBD2 matches at 9 bases. With 2 bases clipped from V and 5 bases from J, the junction kept 14 bases outside the gene matches. The CDR3 spans 18 residues. Germline V gives CDR1 MNHNS, CDR2 SASEGT. This chain's CDR3 is CASSEFGGRAHGGDTQYF. The CDR3 nucleotides read TGTGCCAGCAGTGAATTCGGCGGGAGGGCCCACGGGGGAGATACGCAGTATTTT.

The chain links TRBV2 to TRBJ2-2; 7 nucleotides line up with TRBD1. With 5 bases clipped from V and 3 bases from J, the junction kept 6 bases outside the gene matches. The CDR3 is 15 residues long. The germline V gene has CDR1 SNHLY and CDR2 FYNNEI. The CDR3 DNA is TGTGCCAGCAGTTGGGAGACAGGGTACACCGGGGAGCTGTTTTTT. Translating it yields CASSWETGYTGELFF.